This TCR beta chain was observed in a study of T cell responses to AZD1222 COVID-19 vaccine. The CDR3 runs 14 residues. Trimming took off 3 bases at V and 3 bases at J, with 9 bases between the two ends. Germline V gives CDR1 KGHSH, CDR2 LQKENI. Profiling relied on immunoSEQ multiplex PCR, and the TCRdb table lists in-frame clones only, not all of them. This table has tens of thousands of clones, roughly 87% appearing once. The sample was peripheral blood, taken 28 days after the second AZD1222 dose. The source of this sequence is an adult who received the AZD1222 COVID-19 vaccine. The gene calls are TRBV18 and TRBJ1-5, with D hard to call. CDR3: CASSPQDSNQPQHF. CDR3 DNA sequence: TGTGCCAGCTCACCCCAGGACTCCAATCAGCCCCAGCATTTT.